This T cell receptor beta chain was captured by sequencing in a study of cytomegalovirus exposure and HLA in healthy donors. At the level of the study: As released early, the data held 85 million to 95 million unique TCRs from HLA-typed donors. Around 77% of 398 genotyped donors fell in the Caucasian-associated ancestry cluster.

On this clone: Its antigen remains unidentified.

Regarding the study as a whole: Researchers catalogued about 160 TCR beta chains as cytomegalovirus-associated.

The V gene end was trimmed by 3 bases and the J gene end by 6 bases; junction bases not matched to a gene: 9. Per the germline V gene, CDR1 is LNHDA and CDR2 is SQIVND (reference sequence). The length of the CDR3 is 15 residues. The primer mix had 60 Vbeta and 13 Jbeta primers. Clones were read by immunoSEQ multiplex PCR, and TCRdb kept only the in-frame ones, dropping some. The sample lists 110,000 or so clones, 70% to 80% seen once, with about 5% in the top ten. This chain links TRBV19 with TRBJ2-3; 7 positions match TRBD1. The source material was PBMCs. The source of this sequence is a woman between 25 and 40 years old in good health and CMV-seropositive. The DNA for the CDR3 is TGTGCCAGTAGTATGAGGGGGCCGAGGAGGGATACGCAGTATTTT. Encoded protein: CASSMRGPRRDTQYF.